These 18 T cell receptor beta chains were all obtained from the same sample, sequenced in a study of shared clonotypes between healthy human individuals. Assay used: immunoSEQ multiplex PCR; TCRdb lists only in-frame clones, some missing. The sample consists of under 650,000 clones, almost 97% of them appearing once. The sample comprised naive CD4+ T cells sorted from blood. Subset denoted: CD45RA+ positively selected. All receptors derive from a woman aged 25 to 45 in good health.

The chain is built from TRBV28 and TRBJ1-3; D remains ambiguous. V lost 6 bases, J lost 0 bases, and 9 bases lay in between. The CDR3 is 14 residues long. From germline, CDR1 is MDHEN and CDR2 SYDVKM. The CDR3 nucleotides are TGTGCCAGCAGACAAATAGGCTCTGGAAACACCATATATTTT. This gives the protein CASRQIGSGNTIYF.

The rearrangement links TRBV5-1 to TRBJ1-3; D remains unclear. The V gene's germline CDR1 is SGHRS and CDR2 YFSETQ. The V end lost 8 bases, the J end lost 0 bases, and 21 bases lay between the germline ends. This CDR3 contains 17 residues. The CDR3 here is CASPTGVGLFSGNTIYF. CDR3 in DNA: TGCGCCAGTCCAACCGGGGTAGGGCTTTTCTCTGGAAACACCATATATTTT.

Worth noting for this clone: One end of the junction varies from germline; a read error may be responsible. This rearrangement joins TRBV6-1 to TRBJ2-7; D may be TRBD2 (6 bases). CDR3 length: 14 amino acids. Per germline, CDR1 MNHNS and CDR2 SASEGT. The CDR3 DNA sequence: TGTGCCAGCAGTGACCCGGGGCGGGGCTACGAGCAGTATTTC. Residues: CASSDPGRGYEQYF.

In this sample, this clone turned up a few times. CDR3: CAWSGGRRGYTF. CDR3 DNA sequence: TGTGCCTGGAGTGGTGGAAGACGGGGCTACACCTTC. The V gene is TRBV30, the J gene TRBJ1-2; D is uncertain. This CDR3 spans 12 amino acids. CDR1 and CDR2 from the germline V gene are GTSNPN and SVGIG (reference sequence). The V end lost 1 base, the J end lost 8 bases, and 11 bases lay between the germline ends.

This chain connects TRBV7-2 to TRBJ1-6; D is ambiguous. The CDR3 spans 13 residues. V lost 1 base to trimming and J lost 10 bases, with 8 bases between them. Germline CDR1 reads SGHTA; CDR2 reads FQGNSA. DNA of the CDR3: TGTGCCAGCAGCTTAGATTACCTATCACCCCTCCACTTT. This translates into CASSLDYLSPLHF.

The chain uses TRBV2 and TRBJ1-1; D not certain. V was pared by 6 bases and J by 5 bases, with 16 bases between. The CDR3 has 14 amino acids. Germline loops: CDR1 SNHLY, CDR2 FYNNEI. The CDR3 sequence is CASRVEHQGTEAFF. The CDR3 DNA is TGTGCCAGCAGGGTCGAACACCAAGGGACTGAAGCTTTCTTT.

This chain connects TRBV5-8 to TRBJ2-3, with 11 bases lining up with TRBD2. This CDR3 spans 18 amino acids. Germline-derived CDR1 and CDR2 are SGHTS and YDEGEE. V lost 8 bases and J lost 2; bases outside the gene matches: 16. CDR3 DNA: TGTGCCAGAAACCGACTAGCGGGACAGACTTTACCCACAGATACGCAGTATTTT. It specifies CARNRLAGQTLPTDTQYF.

The CDR3 region is CASSPNPGLAGIYNEQFF. The CDR3, as DNA: TGCGCCAGCAGCCCCAACCCGGGACTAGCGGGAATTTACAATGAGCAGTTCTTC. The chain joins TRBV4-1 to TRBJ2-1; TRBD2 agrees at 13 bases. V trimming: 4 bases; J trimming: 4 bases; junction bases outside the gene matches: 10. Germline V lookup: CDR1 MGHRA, CDR2 YSYEKL. The CDR3 has 18 residues.

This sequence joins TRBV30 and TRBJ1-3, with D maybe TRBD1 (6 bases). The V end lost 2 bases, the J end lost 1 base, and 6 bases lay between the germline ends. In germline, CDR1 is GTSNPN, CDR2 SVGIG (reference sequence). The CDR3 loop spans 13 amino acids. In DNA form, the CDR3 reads TGTGCCTGGAGTACAGGGTCTGGAAACACCATATATTTT. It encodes CAWSTGSGNTIYF.

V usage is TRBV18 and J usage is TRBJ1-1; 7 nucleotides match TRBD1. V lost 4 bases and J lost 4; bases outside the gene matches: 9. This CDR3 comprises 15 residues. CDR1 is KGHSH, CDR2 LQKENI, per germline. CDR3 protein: CASSQGDRAATEAFF. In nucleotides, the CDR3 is TGTGCCAGCTCACAAGGTGACAGGGCGGCCACTGAAGCTTTCTTT. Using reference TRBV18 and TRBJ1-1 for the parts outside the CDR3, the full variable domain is NAGVMQNPRHLVRRRGQEARLRCSPMKGHSHVYWYRQLPEEGLKFMVYLQKENIIDESGMPKERFSAEFPKEGPSILRIQQVVRGDSAAYFCASSQGDRAATEAFFGQGTRLTVV.

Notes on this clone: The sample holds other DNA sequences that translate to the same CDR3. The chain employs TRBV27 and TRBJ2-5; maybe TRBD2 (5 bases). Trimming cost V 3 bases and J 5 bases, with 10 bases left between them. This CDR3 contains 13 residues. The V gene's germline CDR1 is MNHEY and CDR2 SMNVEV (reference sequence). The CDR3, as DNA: TGTGCCAGCAGTTTCCTTTCGGGGGAGACCCAGTACTTC. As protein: CASSFLSGETQYF.

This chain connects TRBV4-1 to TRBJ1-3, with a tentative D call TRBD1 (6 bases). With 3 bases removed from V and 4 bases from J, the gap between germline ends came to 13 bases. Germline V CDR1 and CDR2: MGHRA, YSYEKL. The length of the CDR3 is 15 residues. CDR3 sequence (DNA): TGCGCCAGCAGCCAGGTAGGACAGAGAGGAAACACCATATATTTT. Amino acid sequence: CASSQVGQRGNTIYF.

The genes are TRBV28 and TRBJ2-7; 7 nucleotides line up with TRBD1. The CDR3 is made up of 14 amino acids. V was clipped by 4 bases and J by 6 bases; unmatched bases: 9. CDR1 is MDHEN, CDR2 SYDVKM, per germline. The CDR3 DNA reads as TGTGCCAGCAGTTCTCCGACAGGGTTGGCCGAGCAGTACTTC. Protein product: CASSSPTGLAEQYF. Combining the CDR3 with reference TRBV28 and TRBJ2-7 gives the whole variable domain DVKVTQSSRYLVKRTGEKVFLECVQDMDHENMFWYRQDPGLGLRLIYFSYDVKMKEKGDIPEGYSVSREKKERFSLILESASTNQTSMYLCASSSPTGLAEQYFGPGTRLTVT.

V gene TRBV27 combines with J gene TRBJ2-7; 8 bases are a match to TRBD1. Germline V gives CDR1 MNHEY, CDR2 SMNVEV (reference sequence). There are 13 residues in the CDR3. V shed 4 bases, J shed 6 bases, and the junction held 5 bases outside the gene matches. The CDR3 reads CASSYSQGGEQYF. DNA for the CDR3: TGTGCCAGCAGTTACTCACAGGGGGGCGAGCAGTACTTC.

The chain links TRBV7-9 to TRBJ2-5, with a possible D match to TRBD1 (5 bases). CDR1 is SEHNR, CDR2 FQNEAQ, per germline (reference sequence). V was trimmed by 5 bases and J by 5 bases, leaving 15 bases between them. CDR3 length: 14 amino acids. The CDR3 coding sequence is TGTGCCAGCAGCCCTGCGAACAGGCCCGAGACCCAGTACTTC. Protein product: CASSPANRPETQYF.

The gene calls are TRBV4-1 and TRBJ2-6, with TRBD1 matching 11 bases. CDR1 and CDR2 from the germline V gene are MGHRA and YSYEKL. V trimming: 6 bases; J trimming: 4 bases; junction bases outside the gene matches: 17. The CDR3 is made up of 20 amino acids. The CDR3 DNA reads TGCGCCAGCAGTCTACAAACCCCGGGACAGGGGGTTTTGGGGGCCAACGTCCTGACTTTC. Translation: CASSLQTPGQGVLGANVLTF.

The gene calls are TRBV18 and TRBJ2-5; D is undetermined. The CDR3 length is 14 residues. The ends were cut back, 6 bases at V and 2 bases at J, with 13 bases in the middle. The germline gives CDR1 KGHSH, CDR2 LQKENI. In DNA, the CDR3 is TGTGCCAGCTCCAAAGGCGAGTGGCAAGAGACCCAGTACTTC. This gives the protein CASSKGEWQETQYF. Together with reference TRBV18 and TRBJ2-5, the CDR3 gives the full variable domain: NAGVMQNPRHLVRRRGQEARLRCSPMKGHSHVYWYRQLPEEGLKFMVYLQKENIIDESGMPKERFSAEFPKEGPSILRIQQVVRGDSAAYFCASSKGEWQETQYFGPGTRLLVL.

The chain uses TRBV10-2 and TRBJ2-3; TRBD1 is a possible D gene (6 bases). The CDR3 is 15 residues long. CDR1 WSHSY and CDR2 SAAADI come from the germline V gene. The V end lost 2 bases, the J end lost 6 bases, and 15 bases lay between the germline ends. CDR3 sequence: CASSEMGRGSDTQYF. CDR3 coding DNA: TGCGCCAGCAGTGAGATGGGCAGGGGCTCGGATACGCAGTATTTT.